The 9 T cell receptor beta chains below were found in one sample sequenced in a study of blood T cell repertoires in COVID-19. Method: immunoSEQ multiplex PCR; TCRdb's copy keeps in-frame clones and lacks some. The table shows around 370,000 clones, with around nine tenths occurring only once. The sequenced material came from peripheral blood. These receptors came from a woman in her 70s with COVID-19, enrolled during active disease.

V and J are TRBV5-1 and TRBJ2-3, with TRBD1 as a possible D gene (6 bases). Germline values: CDR1 SGHRS, CDR2 YFSETQ. The CDR3 has 14 amino acids. Trimming left V 0 bases short and J 6 bases short, with 11 bases between. The DNA for the CDR3 is TGCGCCAGCAGCTTGGGGGACACTCGGGATACGCAGTATTTT. Its translation is CASSLGDTRDTQYF.

This chain connects TRBV10-3 to TRBJ1-4, with D hard to call. CDR1 and CDR2 (germline): ENHRY, SYGVKD. The germline V and J ends were trimmed by 2 bases and 8 bases, with 9 bases remaining between them. The CDR3 loop spans 13 amino acids. CDR3 sequence reads: CAISEDMPEKLFF. CDR3 coding DNA: TGTGCCATCAGTGAGGACATGCCCGAAAAACTGTTTTTT.

The V gene is TRBV25-1, the J gene TRBJ2-7, with 11 bases fitting TRBD1. Germline values: CDR1 MGHDK, CDR2 SYGVNS. J gave up 0 bases and V 4 bases, and 5 bases lay outside the gene matches. The CDR3 contains 16 residues. The CDR3 DNA is TGTGCCAGCAGTGCGTCCGGGACAGGGGGCTCCTACGAGCAGTACTTC. This gives the protein CASSASGTGGSYEQYF.

V usage is TRBV28 and J usage is TRBJ1-2; D is unresolved. The CDR3 covers 9 residues. Germline CDR1 MDHEN, CDR2 SYDVKM. V lost 6 bases and J 8 bases, leaving 4 bases between the germline ends. The CDR3 bases are TGTGCCAGCAGCGGGGGCTACACCTTC. Residues: CASSGGYTF.

CDR3 loop: CASSLRGNGYTF. The CDR3 DNA follows: TGTGCCAGCAGCTTAAGGGGGAATGGCTACACCTTC. The chain employs TRBV11-2 and TRBJ1-2; tentative D call: TRBD1 (6 bases). Trimming shortened V by 2 bases and J by 6 bases, and 7 bases separated the two germline ends. Germline values: CDR1 SGHAT, CDR2 FQNNGV. The CDR3 length is 12 residues.

The chain recombines TRBV19 with TRBJ1-5, with D hard to call. Trimming shortened V by 4 bases and J by 4 bases, and 8 bases separated the two germline ends. The CDR3 loop spans 13 amino acids. CDR1 is LNHDA and CDR2 is SQIVND in the germline V gene (reference sequence). CDR3 nucleotides: TGTGCCAGTAGTAGACAACTTAATCAGCCCCAGCATTTT. Its translation: CASSRQLNQPQHF.

The CDR3 sequence is CAWSIYRRGHTEAFF. In DNA form, the CDR3 reads TGTGCCTGGAGTATTTACCGCCGGGGTCACACTGAAGCTTTCTTT. The rearrangement uses TRBV30 and TRBJ1-1; no reliable D call. CDR1 GTSNPN and CDR2 SVGIG come from the germline V gene (reference sequence). This CDR3 spans 15 amino acids. Trimming took 2 bases from V and 3 from J, leaving 16 bases between them.

The CDR3 nucleotides read TGTGCCAGCAGCTTAGATGGGGCCCCAATGAACACTGAAGCTTTCTTT. The encoded protein is CASSLDGAPMNTEAFF. The V gene is TRBV13, the J gene TRBJ1-1, with D perhaps matching TRBD1 (5 bases). The CDR3 contains 16 residues. Trimming stripped 1 base from V and 0 bases from J, with 12 bases between. From germline, CDR1 is PRHDT and CDR2 FYEKMQ (reference sequence).

This clone was found a few times. The rearrangement joins TRBV29-1 to TRBJ1-1; 7 bases align to TRBD1. The germline V gene encodes CDR1 SQVTM and CDR2 ANQGSEA. Trimming cost V 6 bases and J 2 bases; bases outside gene matches: 12. This CDR3 spans 15 amino acids. In DNA, the CDR3 is TGCAGCGTCACCGGGACAGCTCAAGCTAACACTGAAGCTTTCTTT. It encodes CSVTGTAQANTEAFF.